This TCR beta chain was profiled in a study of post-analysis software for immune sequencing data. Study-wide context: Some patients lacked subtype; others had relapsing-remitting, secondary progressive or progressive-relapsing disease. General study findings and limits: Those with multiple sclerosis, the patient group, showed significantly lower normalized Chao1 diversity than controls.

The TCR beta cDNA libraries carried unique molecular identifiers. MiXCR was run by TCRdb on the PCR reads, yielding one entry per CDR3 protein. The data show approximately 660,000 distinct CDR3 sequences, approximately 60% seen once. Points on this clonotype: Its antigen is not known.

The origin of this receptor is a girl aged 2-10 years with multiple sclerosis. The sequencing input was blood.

CDR3 loop: CASSQDAGATETQYF. Written as DNA, the CDR3 is TGCGCCAGCAGCCAAGATGCAGGGGCTACGGAGACCCAGTACTTC. The chain joins TRBV4-3 to TRBJ2-5; weak D call: TRBD1 (6 bases). The V and J ends lost 0 bases and 5 bases respectively, with 13 bases between them. The CDR3 is 15 amino acids. CDR1 and CDR2 from the germline V gene are LGHNA and YSLEER.